The rows below give T cell receptor beta chains drawn from one sample of a study of T cell repertoires in cytomegalovirus infection. Using its own MiXCR run on the reads, TCRdb lists one record per CDR3 protein. The table lists around 530,000 distinct CDR3 sequences, about 15% of them singletons. Sequenced sample: CD8+ T cells from PBMCs. These receptors were obtained from a human donor in good health (CMV status not recorded). Some clones in this sample may be carry-over from other donors' samples. CDR3s include the opening cysteine and the closing phenylalanine or tryptophan. The D gene is left open where the match is weak. Size is stated for part of the rows, as once, few or many counts, or as a class when the clone is expanded.

V: TRBV20-1; size: .; J: TRBJ2-3; D: .; CDR3: CSAKRGSLDTQYF
V: TRBV9; size: .; J: TRBJ1-1; D: TRBD1; CDR3: CASGQEGATEAFF
V: TRBV27; size: few; J: TRBJ2-7; D: TRBD2; CDR3: CASSSGLAVDEQYF
V: TRBV27; size: many; J: TRBJ1-1; D: TRBD1; CDR3: CASSSTGRKNTEAFF
V: TRBV7-9; size: many; J: TRBJ1-4; D: .; CDR3: CASSSLGATNEKLFF
V: TRBV6-6; size: many; J: TRBJ2-6; D: .; CDR3: CASSYGASGANVLTF
V: TRBV7-4; size: .; J: TRBJ1-2; D: TRBD1; CDR3: CASSPAGQGTGAANYGYTF
V: TRBV7-6; size: few; J: TRBJ1-1; D: .; CDR3: CASSLSWGARAEAFF
V: TRBV28; size: .; J: TRBJ2-7; D: TRBD2; CDR3: CASCPLAGAFYEQYF
V: TRBV7-9; size: many; J: TRBJ2-5; D: .; CDR3: CASSHIEETQYF
V: TRBV4-1; size: once; J: TRBJ1-1; D: TRBD1; CDR3: CASSQENRGGTEAFF
V: TRBV28; size: .; J: TRBJ2-3; D: TRBD2; CDR3: CASVSGRDTQYF
V: TRBV4-1; size: .; J: TRBJ1-1; D: .; CDR3: CASTQGRNTEAFF
V: TRBV7-9; size: many; J: TRBJ2-7; D: .; CDR3: CASSRPTDQYEQYF
V: TRBV27; size: many; J: TRBJ2-7; D: .; CDR3: CASKTNRAPQEEQYF
V: TRBV19; size: .; J: TRBJ2-3; D: TRBD1; CDR3: CASSPDRAYTDTQYF
V: TRBV7-2; size: many; J: TRBJ2-5; D: .; CDR3: CASRAGAQSVETQYF
V: TRBV4-2; size: .; J: TRBJ1-1; D: TRBD1; CDR3: CASSQDPGGATEAFF
V: TRBV18; size: few; J: TRBJ2-1; D: TRBD2; CDR3: CASSPNNWNRDPLPAGGYNEQFF
V: TRBV20-1; size: .; J: TRBJ1-2; D: .; CDR3: CSARDSGENYGYTF
V: TRBV6-2/TRBV6-3; size: few; J: TRBJ2-1; D: .; CDR3: CASSYKTRDHNEQFF
V: TRBV5-6; size: .; J: TRBJ2-7; D: TRBD2; CDR3: CASSTSGRRWSYEQYF
V: TRBV29-1; size: .; J: TRBJ1-3; D: .; CDR3: CSVEGAPDSGNTIYF
V: TRBV12-3/TRBV12-4; size: many; J: TRBJ1-1; D: .; CDR3: CASNSFKGVNTEAFF
V: TRBV12-3/TRBV12-4; size: .; J: TRBJ2-5; D: .; CDR3: CASSLGSSYETQYF
V: TRBV25-1; size: many; J: TRBJ2-3; D: .; CDR3: CASSESPYRTQYF
V: TRBV6-4; size: few; J: TRBJ2-3; D: .; CDR3: CASSDSIRPTDTQYF
V: TRBV29-1; size: .; J: TRBJ2-3; D: .; CDR3: CSAWTSTTQYF
V: TRBV12-3/TRBV12-4; size: many; J: TRBJ2-7; D: TRBD2; CDR3: CASSSASGATYEQYF
V: TRBV20-1; size: .; J: TRBJ1-5; D: .; CDR3: CSATWQPQHF
V: TRBV6-5; size: .; J: TRBJ2-4; D: .; CDR3: CASSWGRNENIQYF
V: TRBV29-1; size: .; J: TRBJ2-1; D: TRBD1; CDR3: CSAEAEPGQGLNDQFF